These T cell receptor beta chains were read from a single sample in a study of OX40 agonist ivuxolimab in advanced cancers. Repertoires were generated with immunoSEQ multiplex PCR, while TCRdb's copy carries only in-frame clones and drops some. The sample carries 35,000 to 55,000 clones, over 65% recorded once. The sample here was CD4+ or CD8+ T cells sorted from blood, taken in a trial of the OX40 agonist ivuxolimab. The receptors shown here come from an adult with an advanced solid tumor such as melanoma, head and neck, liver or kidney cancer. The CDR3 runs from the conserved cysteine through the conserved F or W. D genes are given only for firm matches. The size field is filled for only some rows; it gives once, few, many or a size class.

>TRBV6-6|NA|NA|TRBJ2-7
CASSYSAEQYF
TGTGCCAGCAGTTACTCGGCCGAGCAGTACTTC
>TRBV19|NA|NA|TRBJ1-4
CASSLFNEKLFF
TGTGCCAGTAGTCTTTTTAATGAAAAACTGTTTTTT
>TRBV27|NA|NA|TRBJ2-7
CASSLLGRGIEQYF
TGTGCCAGCAGTTTATTGGGCAGAGGTATCGAGCAGTACTTC
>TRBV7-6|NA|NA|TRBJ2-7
CASSVGLSYEQYF
TGTGCCAGCAGCGTGGGACTGTCCTACGAGCAGTACTTC
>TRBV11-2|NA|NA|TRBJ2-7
CASSFFLAPLSYEQYF
TGTGCCAGCAGCTTTTTCCTAGCCCCTCTATCCTACGAGCAGTACTTC
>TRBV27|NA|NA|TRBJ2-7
CASSLVGVGDEQYF
TGTGCCAGCAGTTTGGTCGGAGTGGGCGACGAGCAGTACTTC
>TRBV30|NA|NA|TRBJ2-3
CAWSEGTDTQYF
TGTGCCTGGTCGGAGGGCACAGATACGCAGTATTTT
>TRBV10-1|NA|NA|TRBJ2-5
CASSKVGRQETQYF
TGCGCCAGCAGTAAGGTGGGAAGGCAAGAGACCCAGTACTTC
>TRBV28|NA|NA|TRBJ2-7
CASSHRDGIYEQYF
TGTGCCAGCAGTCACCGGGACGGAATTTACGAGCAGTACTTC
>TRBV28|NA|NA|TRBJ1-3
CASSFYGSSGNTIYF
TGTGCCAGCAGTTTCTACGGCTCCTCTGGAAACACCATATATTTT
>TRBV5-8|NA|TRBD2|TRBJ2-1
CASSLAGDNEQFF
TGTGCCAGCAGCTTAGCGGGGGACAATGAGCAGTTCTTC
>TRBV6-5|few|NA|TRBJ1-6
CASRTGSYNSPLHF
TGTGCCAGCAGGACCGGGTCCTATAATTCACCCCTCCACTTT
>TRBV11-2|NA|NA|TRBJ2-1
CASSPHSYNEQFF
TGTGCCAGCAGCCCTCACTCCTACAATGAGCAGTTCTTC
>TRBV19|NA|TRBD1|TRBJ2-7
CASSSQGEEYEQYF
TGTGCCAGTAGTTCGCAGGGGGAAGAATACGAGCAGTACTTC
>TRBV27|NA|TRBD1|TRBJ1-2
CASSPGQESYGYTF
TGTGCCAGCAGTCCCGGACAGGAGAGCTATGGCTACACCTTC
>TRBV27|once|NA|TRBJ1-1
CASSLGPYTEAFF
TGTGCCAGCAGTCTCGGACCTTACACTGAAGCTTTCTTT
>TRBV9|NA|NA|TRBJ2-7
CASTITTSPPHEQYF
TGTGCCAGCACCATTACCACTAGTCCCCCCCACGAGCAGTACTTC
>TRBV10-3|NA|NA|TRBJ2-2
CAITDTGELFF
TGTGCCATCACAGACACCGGGGAGCTGTTTTTT
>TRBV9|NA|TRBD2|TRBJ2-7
CASSVDGAGDTYEQYF
TGTGCCAGCAGCGTAGACGGAGCGGGGGATACCTACGAGCAGTACTTC
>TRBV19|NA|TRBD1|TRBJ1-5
CASSIQWTGNQPQHF
TGTGCCAGTAGTATTCAGTGGACAGGTAATCAGCCCCAGCATTTT
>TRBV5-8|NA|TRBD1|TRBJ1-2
CASNPRTGETGYTF
TGTGCCAGCAACCCCCGGACAGGGGAAACTGGCTACACCTTC
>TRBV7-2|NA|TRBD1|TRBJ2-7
CASSPRTGGGYEQYF
TGTGCCAGCAGCCCTAGGACAGGGGGCGGCTACGAGCAGTACTTC